Below, one T cell receptor (beta chain) is given with its context. As yet, its antigen is unknown. Looked up from germline, CDR1 is KGHSH and CDR2 is LQKENI. V shed 2 bases and J 8 bases; nucleotides not matched to a gene: 17. The CDR3 length is 17 residues. These data originate in a study of cytomegalovirus exposure and HLA in healthy donors. Study-wide results and caveats: Under in vitro conditions, three CMV-associated chains were confirmed as specific for CMV antigens. Common viral pathogens seemed, in a later analysis, to connect with several of the most significant clusters. Earlier results showed most TCR beta V segments being productive about 87% or about 30% of the time.

13 Jbeta primers and 60 Vbeta primers were used for the PCR. The repertoire was sequenced with immunoSEQ multiplex PCR; TCRdb's copy has only in-frame clones and lacks some. The sample shows approximately 220,000 clones, approximately 79% of them seen only once. The sequence came from a girl aged 2 to 10 in good health and CMV-seronegative. Sequences were obtained from PBMCs. The V gene is TRBV18, the J gene TRBJ1-2; the match to TRBD1 covers 7 bases. The CDR3 reads CASSPMKTGAVSGGYTF. Written as DNA, the CDR3 is TGTGCCAGCTCACCAATGAAAACAGGGGCCGTCTCGGGGGGCTACACCTTC.